Following are 15 T cell receptor beta chains from one sample sequenced in a study of cytomegalovirus exposure and HLA in healthy donors. PCR amplification relied on 60 Vbeta primers (plus 13 Jbeta primers). Libraries were prepared by immunoSEQ multiplex PCR; TCRdb keeps only in-frame clonotypes and omits some of them. Among 95,000 to 150,000 clones listed, approximately 66% were seen once. Material: PBMCs. These receptors were collected from a woman in her forties in good health and CMV-seropositive.

This clone was seen a handful of times. V and J are TRBV5-1 and TRBJ2-1; 11 nucleotides line up with TRBD2. Germline V CDR1 and CDR2: SGHRS, YFSETQ. With 4 bases clipped from V and 5 bases from J, the junction kept 5 bases outside the gene matches. CDR3 length: 15 residues. The CDR3 sequence: CASSIRSGGDNEQFF. The CDR3 region has the DNA TGCGCCAGCAGCATCCGTAGCGGGGGGGACAATGAGCAGTTCTTC.

The V gene is TRBV30, the J gene TRBJ1-5; perhaps TRBD1 as D (6 bases). V shed 5 bases and J shed 4 bases, with 9 bases lying between them. Germline loops: CDR1 GTSNPN, CDR2 SVGIG (reference sequence). The CDR3 has 12 residues. The CDR3 sequence is CAWRTGNQPQHF. As DNA, the CDR3 is TGTGCCTGGCGAACAGGGAATCAGCCCCAGCATTTT. The whole variable domain, filled in from reference TRBV30 and TRBJ1-5, reads SQTIHQWPATLVQPVGSPLSLECTVEGTSNPNLYWYRQAAGRGLQLLFYSVGIGQISSEVPQNLSASRPQDRQFILSSKKLLLSDSGFYLCAWRTGNQPQHFGDGTRLSIL.

V usage is TRBV19 and J usage is TRBJ2-2; D gene uncertain. V was clipped by 7 bases and J by 0 bases, with 9 bases between them. The CDR3 runs 14 residues. Germline V gene sequence: CDR1 LNHDA, CDR2 SQIVND (reference sequence). The DNA for the CDR3 is TGTGCCAGTAACCACAATACGAACACCGGGGAGCTGTTTTTT. It codes for CASNHNTNTGELFF.

The gene calls are TRBV7-9 and TRBJ1-3; 7 bases match TRBD1. CDR1 and CDR2 (germline): SEHNR, FQNEAQ (reference sequence). The V and J ends lost 5 bases and 1 base, in that order; junction bases with no gene match: 2. The CDR3 is 14 amino acids. The CDR3 nucleotides read TGTGCCAGCAGCGCACAGGGGTCTGGAAACACCATATATTTT. Protein product: CASSAQGSGNTIYF. Full variable domain (rest looked up from reference TRBV7-9 and TRBJ1-3): DTGVSQNPRHKITKRGQNVTFRCDPISEHNRLYWYRQTLGQGPEFLTYFQNEAQLEKSRLLSDRFSAERPKGSFSTLEIQRTEQGDSAMYLCASSAQGSGNTIYFGEGSWLTVV.

This chain connects TRBV9 to TRBJ2-2; 8 nucleotides align to TRBD2. CDR3 length: 14 residues. The germline CDR1 and CDR2 sequences are SGDLS and YYNGEE. J was trimmed by 6 bases and V by 3 bases; bases with no gene match: 4. DNA for the CDR3: TGTGCCAGCAGCGCGGGGACTAGGTCCGGGGAGCTGTTTTTT. It translates to CASSAGTRSGELFF.

The CDR3 here is CASSFGRGQGRSYEQYF. In DNA, the CDR3 is TGTGCCAGCAGTTTCGGGAGGGGACAGGGCCGCTCCTACGAGCAGTACTTC. J is TRBJ2-7 and V is TRBV27; possibly TRBD1 for D (9 bases). The CDR3 length is 17 residues. Germline loops: CDR1 MNHEY, CDR2 SMNVEV (reference sequence). Trimming removed 3 bases from V and 0 bases from J, with 18 bases in between.

The sample holds a few counts of this clone. The CDR3, as DNA: TGTGCCAGCAGAGGCGGAGATTCCTACGAGCAGTACTTC. Translation: CASRGGDSYEQYF. The J gene is TRBJ2-7, the V gene TRBV11-1; D call uncertain. The CDR3 has 13 amino acids. V was cut by 6 bases and J by 1 base, with 10 bases left in between. The germline CDR1 and CDR2 sequences are SGHAT and FQDESV (reference sequence).

J is TRBJ1-4 and V is TRBV6-5; 10 nucleotides line up with TRBD1. The J segment lost 8 bases and the V segment lost 6 bases, leaving 6 bases of the junction unmatched. The CDR3 has 14 residues. Germline lookup yields CDR1 MNHEY and CDR2 SVGAGI. The CDR3 reads CASRPGTGEEKLFF. In DNA form, the CDR3 reads TGTGCCAGCAGGCCCGGGACAGGGGAGGAAAAACTGTTTTTT.

This sequence joins TRBV7-9 and TRBJ1-4; no clear D gene. Trimming cost V 6 bases and J 0 bases, with 8 bases left between them. The CDR3 covers 14 residues. Per germline, CDR1 SEHNR and CDR2 FQNEAQ (reference sequence). The CDR3 spells CASSPIATNEKLFF. DNA of the CDR3: TGTGCCAGCAGTCCTATAGCAACTAATGAAAAACTGTTTTTT.

This chain connects TRBV27 to TRBJ2-7; D is possibly TRBD1 (5 bases). Germline V lookup: CDR1 MNHEY, CDR2 SMNVEV (reference sequence). The CDR3 extends over 13 amino acids. The V gene lost 5 bases and the J gene lost 1 base, with 9 bases spanning the gap. CDR3 DNA sequence: TGTGCCAGCAGTAGACAGCGTTCCTACGAGCAGTACTTC. Its protein product is CASSRQRSYEQYF.

The gene calls are TRBV19 and TRBJ1-5; weak D call: TRBD1 (5 bases). Germline CDR1 and CDR2: LNHDA and SQIVND (reference sequence). The CDR3 sequence is 12 residues long. V was pared by 6 bases and J by 4 bases, with 7 bases between. The CDR3 DNA follows: TGTGCCAGTAGACCAGGGAATCAGCCCCAGCATTTT. Translated, it gives CASRPGNQPQHF. The variable domain in full, completed from reference TRBV19 and TRBJ1-5, reads DGGITQSPKYLFRKEGQNVTLSCEQNLNHDAMYWYRQDPGQGLRLIYYSQIVNDFQKGDIAEGYSVSREKKESFPLTVTSAQKNPTAFYLCASRPGNQPQHFGDGTRLSIL.

The rearrangement joins TRBV6-4 to TRBJ1-1; D perhaps matches TRBD1 (5 bases). The CDR3 spans 13 residues. Deletions cut 11 bases from V and 3 bases from J, with 16 bases between. Germline CDR1 MRHNA, CDR2 SNTAGT. The CDR3 region has the DNA TGTGCCGGGCCAGCAGGACACTACACTGAAGCTTTCTTT. This gives the protein CAGPAGHYTEAFF.

V usage is TRBV6-6 and J usage is TRBJ1-2; the D gene is possibly TRBD1 (6 bases). This CDR3 is 12 amino acids long. Trimming shortened V by 5 bases and J by 3 bases, and 7 bases separated the two germline ends. CDR1 MNHNY and CDR2 SVGAGI come from the germline V gene (reference sequence). The CDR3 nucleotides are TGTGCCAGCAGTGCAGGGGACTATGGCTACACCTTC. This translates into CASSAGDYGYTF.

The chain is built from TRBV19 and TRBJ2-5, with D perhaps matching TRBD1 (6 bases). V lost 4 bases, J lost 5 bases, and 17 bases lay in between. Looked up from germline, CDR1 is LNHDA and CDR2 is SQIVND (reference sequence). The CDR3 is 15 amino acids. The CDR3 DNA is TGTGCCAGTAGTACCCAATTACAGGGTCACGAGACCCAGTACTTC. Residues: CASSTQLQGHETQYF.

The V and J genes are TRBV10-1 and TRBJ2-3; D gene ambiguous. This CDR3 has 16 residues. CDR1 and CDR2 from the germline V gene are WNHNN and SYGVQD (reference sequence). Trimming pared 2 bases from V and 0 bases from J, leaving 12 bases between. CDR3 coding DNA: TGCGCCAGCAGTGAGGCCGTCAGATTGAGCACAGATACGCAGTATTTT. Encoded protein: CASSEAVRLSTDTQYF.